This entry lists 30 T cell receptor beta chains sequenced from one sample in a study of blood T cells in healthy people across ages (dated by TCRdb to 2015 to 2017). The library relied on 5' RACE. Instrument on record: Illumina HiSeq 2500. A second PCR of roughly 6 to 12 cycles was performed with a sample-barcoded 5' primer and a J-beta primer mix. TCRdb redid the processing of the public reads, applying fastp at Q25 and MiXCR, and retained in-frame beta chains. Each record represents a unique CDR3 protein, reported with the most common genes and DNA among its rows. The sample has fewer than 800,000 distinct CDR3 sequences on record, under 25% of them singletons. The ten largest clones add up to 3% to 4% of the sample. The source material was blood. The source of these receptors is a man aged 65 to 85 in good health.

There are a few counts of this clonotype. This rearrangement joins TRBV6-5 to TRBJ2-3; no definite D call. The CDR3 covers 14 residues. V lost 6 bases to trimming and J lost 6 bases, with 16 bases between them. Germline V gene lookup returns CDR1 MNHEY and CDR2 SVGAGI. CDR3 DNA sequence: TGTGCCAGCAGATCCCCGCCCCCTTCGGATACGCAGTATTTT. It yields the protein CASRSPPPSDTQYF.

This chain links TRBV20-1 with TRBJ2-7, with 7 bases that match TRBD2. Germline V gene sequence: CDR1 DFQATT, CDR2 SNEGSKA (reference sequence). The junction had 8 bases not matched to a gene; V was cut back by 5 bases and J by 4 bases. The CDR3 is made up of 13 amino acids. The CDR3 sequence is CSAWGGITYEQYF. The DNA for the CDR3 is TGCAGTGCTTGGGGGGGGATAACTTACGAGCAGTACTTC.

The rearrangement joins TRBV24-1 to TRBJ2-1, with 7 bases lining up with TRBD1. This CDR3 has 14 amino acids. Germline V lookup: CDR1 KGHDR, CDR2 SFDVKD. Unmatched junction bases numbered 4, after V lost 5 bases and J lost 4 bases. CDR3 sequence (DNA): TGTGCCACCAGTGGAGGGGGCCTTTACAATGAGCAGTTCTTC. This sequence encodes CATSGGGLYNEQFF.

The J gene is TRBJ2-5, the V gene TRBV6-2 or TRBV6-3; 9 positions agree with TRBD1. V lost 6 bases, J lost 11 bases, and 10 bases stayed unmatched. The CDR3 extends over 13 amino acids. Germline V gene lookup returns CDR1 MNHEY and CDR2 SVGEGT. CDR3: CASSPRDRDEQYF. The CDR3 DNA reads as TGTGCCAGCAGCCCGCGGGACAGGGATGAGCAGTACTTC.

Ten or more counts support this clonotype. The chain couples TRBV2 to TRBJ2-5, with D perhaps TRBD1 (5 bases). The germline gives CDR1 SNHLY, CDR2 FYNNEI. Trimming left V 1 base short and J 7 bases short, with 10 bases between. CDR3 length: 13 amino acids. This chain's CDR3 is CASSEGQSVTQYF. CDR3 coding DNA: TGTGCCAGCAGTGAAGGACAGTCTGTGACCCAGTACTTC.

The chain has TRBV12-3 or TRBV12-4 and TRBJ2-1; 7 bases map to TRBD2. The J call may be in error: the DNA end matches TRBJ2-7 better. This CDR3 comprises 15 residues. The CDR3 reads CASSLGGSDSYEQYF. The CDR3 DNA reads TGTGCCAGCAGTTTGGGCGGGAGCGATTCCTACGAGCAGTACTTC.

This clonotype was counted at least ten times. The V and J genes are TRBV28 and TRBJ2-5, with a tentative D call TRBD1 (6 bases). CDR3 length: 16 amino acids. CDR1 is MDHEN and CDR2 is SYDVKM in the germline V gene. The germline V and J ends were trimmed by 4 bases and 0 bases, with 15 bases remaining between them. The CDR3 bases are TGTGCCAGCAGTTCCTCCCGGGACACGTACCAAGAGACCCAGTACTTC. The encoded protein is CASSSSRDTYQETQYF.

This clonotype showed up just a few times. The V gene is TRBV10-3, the J gene TRBJ2-5; 7 nucleotides line up with TRBD1. The end of the DNA is better explained by TRBJ2-7, so the J call may be wrong. Germline loops: CDR1 ENHRY, CDR2 SYGVKD. CDR3 length equals 14 residues. The CDR3 DNA reads TGTGCCATCACCTCGGGGCAGGGGGACTACGAGCAGTACTTC. As protein: CAITSGQGDYEQYF.

This clonotype was seen more than once but under ten times. The chain employs TRBV2 and TRBJ1-2; D ambiguous. The CDR3 is made up of 13 amino acids. Germline V gene sequence: CDR1 SNHLY, CDR2 FYNNEI. V shed 3 bases and J shed 0 bases, with 5 bases lying between them. The CDR3 reads CASSDTSNYGYTF. CDR3 DNA: TGTGCCAGCAGTGATACATCTAACTATGGCTACACCTTC.

The chain joins TRBV7-8 to TRBJ2-1; 8 bases align to TRBD2. V was clipped by 2 bases and J by 7 bases; unmatched bases: 13. The CDR3 is 17 residues long. CDR1 and CDR2 (germline): SGHVS, FQNEAQ. CDR3: CASSLPRFLAGSNEQFF. CDR3 nucleotides: TGTGCCAGCAGCTTACCCCGGTTTTTAGCGGGAAGTAATGAGCAGTTCTTC.

This clonotype was counted a few times. Here the CDR3 reads CASSEWGGDTEAFF. In DNA, the CDR3 is TGTGCCAGCAGTGAATGGGGAGGGGACACTGAAGCTTTCTTT. V and J are TRBV25-1 and TRBJ1-1; tentative D call: TRBD1 (5 bases). Between the trimmed V and J ends, which lost 1 base and 3 bases, there was a span of 9 bases. The CDR3 is made up of 14 amino acids. Germline V lookup: CDR1 MGHDK, CDR2 SYGVNS.

This clonotype has just a few counts. The CDR3 loop reads CASSLGAVGANVLTF. Here the CDR3 DNA reads TGTGCCAGCAGCTTGGGGGCCGTTGGCGCCAACGTCCTGACTTTC. The chain links TRBV5-6 to TRBJ2-6, with D unresolved. The V end was cut by 0 bases, the J end by 7 bases, with 11 bases between. In germline, CDR1 is SGHDT, CDR2 YYEEEE. This CDR3 has 15 residues.

The CDR3 DNA is TGCAGTGCAAAAAAGCCCGGTCTCAGCTCCTACAATGAGCAGTTCTTC. It translates to CSAKKPGLSSYNEQFF. The chain carries TRBV20-1 and TRBJ2-1; D unresolved. V was clipped by 6 bases and J by 0 bases, with 18 bases between them. CDR3 size: 16 residues. Germline V lookup: CDR1 DFQATT, CDR2 SNEGSKA (reference sequence).

Of note for this clonotype: Possible read error: a much larger clone is one base away. CDR3 bases: TGTGCCAGCGCCGCTTTGAACACCGGGGCGCTGTTTTTT. Translation gives CASAALNTGALFF. The rearrangement joins TRBV2 to TRBJ2-2; the D gene could be TRBD1 or TRBD2 (5 bases each). The CDR3 consists of 13 residues. Germline V gene lookup returns CDR1 SNHLY and CDR2 FYNNEI.

This clonotype was found a few times. This chain links TRBV20-1 with TRBJ2-5; D might be TRBD1 (6 bases). With the DNA end fitting TRBJ2-7 better, the J assignment may be wrong. The CDR3 is 14 amino acids. Germline values: CDR1 DFQATT, CDR2 SNEGSKA (reference sequence). CDR3 DNA: TGCAGTGCTAGAGGACCAGGGGTAACCTACGAGCAGTACTTC. Amino acid sequence: CSARGPGVTYEQYF.

This clonotype was counted between two and nine times. V and J are TRBV4-3 and TRBJ2-3, with a possible D match to TRBD2 (5 bases). Trimming stripped 1 base from V and 5 bases from J, with 7 bases between. In germline, CDR1 is LGHNA, CDR2 YSLEER. The CDR3 is 13 residues long. Written as DNA, the CDR3 is TGCGCCAGCAGCCAAGTACGGGAAGATACGCAGTATTTT. Translated, it gives CASSQVREDTQYF.

The CDR3 is CASSLATVSGANVLTF. As DNA, the CDR3 is TGCGCCAGCAGCTTGGCGACAGTCTCTGGGGCCAACGTCCTGACTTTC. The chain couples TRBV5-1 to TRBJ2-6, with a weak D call TRBD1 (5 bases). In germline, CDR1 is SGHRS, CDR2 YFSETQ. The CDR3 contains 16 residues. Trimming took off 0 bases at V and 0 bases at J, with 7 bases between the two ends.

The V gene is TRBV20-1, the J gene TRBJ2-7; D remains unclear. Trimming removed 6 bases from V and 2 bases from J, with 11 bases in between. This CDR3 spans 12 amino acids. Looked up from germline, CDR1 is DFQATT and CDR2 is SNEGSKA (reference sequence). CDR3 nucleotides: TGCAGTGCGATAGGGATTACCTACGAGCAGTACTTC. Its translation: CSAIGITYEQYF.

This clonotype was picked up a small number of times. The chain links TRBV28 to TRBJ1-6; 7 bases are a match to TRBD1. This CDR3 region has 14 residues. Trimming cost V 3 bases and J 10 bases; bases outside gene matches: 6. The germline gives CDR1 MDHEN, CDR2 SYDVKM. As DNA, the CDR3 is TGTGCCAGCAGTTTGCACAGGGGCGGGTCACCCCTCCACTTT. It yields the protein CASSLHRGGSPLHF.

The chain uses TRBV10-3 and TRBJ2-7, with D perhaps assigned TRBD1 or TRBD2 (5 bases each). Trimming removed 4 bases at V and 1 base at J, with 14 bases between. The CDR3 has 15 amino acids. The germline V gene encodes CDR1 ENHRY and CDR2 SYGVKD. CDR3 sequence: CAISAGTRGSYEQYF. DNA for the CDR3: TGTGCCATCAGTGCAGGGACCCGCGGATCCTACGAGCAGTACTTC.

The chain uses TRBV5-1 and TRBJ2-5, with 11 bases that match TRBD2. TRBJ2-7 matches the DNA end more closely, so the J call is doubtful. The germline CDR1 and CDR2 sequences are SGHRS and YFSETQ. The CDR3 is made up of 16 amino acids. The CDR3 region is CASSAHIAGGPYEQYF. In nucleotides, the CDR3 is TGCGCCAGCAGCGCCCACATAGCGGGAGGGCCCTACGAGCAGTACTTC.

V and J are TRBV12-3 or TRBV12-4 and TRBJ2-1, with D perhaps given as TRBD1 or TRBD2 (5 bases each). The CDR3 consists of 16 residues. V gave up 4 bases and J gave up 6 bases, with 19 bases separating them. In DNA, the CDR3 is TGTGCCAGCAGTTACCAAGGGGCTAGCTCAAGCAATGAGCAGTTCTTC. Its translation is CASSYQGASSSNEQFF.

This clonotype occurred a few times. The CDR3 does not close with the conserved phenylalanine or tryptophan, likely indicating a read error. This chain connects TRBV24-1 to TRBJ2-2; 7 nucleotides align to TRBD1. This CDR3 is built from 14 residues. The V gene's germline CDR1 is KGHDR and CDR2 SFDVKD. V gave up 5 bases and J gave up 3 bases; unmatched junction bases: 2. The CDR3 is CATSAGTDTGELFL. The CDR3 nucleotides are TGTGCCACCAGTGCTGGGACAGACACCGGGGAGCTGTTTCTT.

In this sample, this clonotype turned up a few times. At one of its ends the junction is not consistent with the germline gene, which may arise from a read error. The chain couples TRBV20-1 to TRBJ2-4; D is ambiguous. Germline-derived CDR1 and CDR2 are DFQATT and SNEGSKA (reference sequence). This CDR3 comprises 15 residues. CDR3 nucleotides: TGCAGCGCTAGTTCTAACCAGGTAGCCAAAAACATTCAGTACTTC. It codes for CSASSNQVAKNIQYF.

Regarding this clonotype: A clone one base away is much larger, so this may be a read error. The V and J genes are TRBV12-3 or TRBV12-4 and TRBJ2-5; tentative D call: TRBD1 (6 bases). The CDR3 extends over 15 amino acids. Trimming pared 3 bases from V and 3 bases from J, leaving 14 bases between. CDR3 sequence (DNA): TGTGCCAGCAGTTTTTTTTTTGGGACAAAAGAGACCCAGTACTTC. Its protein is CASSFFFGTKETQYF.

On this clonotype itself: The CDR3 end shows no conserved phenylalanine or tryptophan, and so a read error is likely. This chain joins TRBV29-1 and TRBJ2-7; D not resolved. The CDR3 totals 11 residues. V was shortened by 1 base and J by 9 bases, with 10 bases between the two germline ends. Germline CDR1 and CDR2: SQVTM and ANQGSEA. The CDR3 DNA reads as TGCAGCGTTGAAGCCCGATCCGCGCAGTACCTC. Its translation is CSVEARSAQYL.

This clonotype was recorded at least ten times. This chain connects TRBV9 to TRBJ2-2, with 9 bases identical to TRBD1. The CDR3 is made up of 16 amino acids. CDR1 is SGDLS and CDR2 is YYNGEE in the germline V gene. V dropped 3 bases and J dropped 5; count of bases not matched to a gene: 8. The CDR3 DNA sequence: TGTGCCAGCAGCGCTAGGCCCGGGACAGGGACCGGGGAGCTGTTTTTT. Translation gives CASSARPGTGTGELFF.

The table lists this clonotype with a count of one. This chain links TRBV6-2 or TRBV6-3 with TRBJ2-1; 12 bases are a match to TRBD2. The J call is in doubt because the DNA end fits TRBJ2-7 better. Germline CDR1 is MNHEY and CDR2 is SVGEGT. This CDR3 has 15 amino acids. The CDR3 spells CASSPTSGSRNEQYF. CDR3 nucleotide sequence: TGTGCCAGCAGTCCGACTAGCGGGAGTAGAAACGAGCAGTACTTC.

There are a few counts of this clonotype. The J gene is TRBJ2-2, the V gene TRBV24-1; D unresolved. This CDR3 contains 14 residues. Deletions cut 9 bases from V and 0 bases from J, with 10 bases between. Germline V gives CDR1 KGHDR, CDR2 SFDVKD. CDR3 bases: TGTGCCACCGGAACAGCGTCGAACACCGGGGAGCTGTTTTTT. It codes for CATGTASNTGELFF.

This clonotype was detected only a few times. This chain links TRBV24-1 with TRBJ2-5; no clear D gene. This CDR3 spans 17 amino acids. Trimming shortened V by 4 bases and J by 5 bases, and 22 bases separated the two germline ends. Germline CDR1 reads KGHDR; CDR2 reads SFDVKD. The CDR3 DNA is TGTGCCACCAGTGACCACCTCCCGGGTCACAGAGAGGAGACCCAGTACTTC. Amino acids: CATSDHLPGHREETQYF.